One sample yielded the 7 T cell receptor beta chains listed below, sequenced in a study of tumour-infiltrating T cells in Burkitt lymphoma. Only in-frame clones appear in the TCRdb table, and some are missing; sequencing was by immunoSEQ multiplex PCR. Among roughly 2,600 clones listed, roughly four fifths were seen once. The sample consisted of tumor tissue. The receptors stem from a human donor with diffuse large B-cell lymphoma.

On this clone: The sample has other DNA sequences that encode this CDR3 too. The rearrangement links TRBV4-2 to TRBJ1-1; tentative D call: TRBD1 (5 bases). This CDR3 has 15 amino acids. Trimming shortened V by 3 bases and J by 11 bases, and 22 bases separated the two germline ends. Germline V CDR1 and CDR2: LGHNA, YNFKEQ. CDR3 protein: CASSHLGVEGLLAFF. CDR3 DNA: TGTGCCAGCAGCCACCTGGGGGTCGAGGGCCTACTGGCTTTCTTT.

The chain links TRBV28 to TRBJ2-7; D is perhaps TRBD2 (5 bases). Trimming removed 1 base at V and 2 bases at J, with 9 bases between. Looked up from germline, CDR1 is MDHEN and CDR2 is SYDVKM. The CDR3 consists of 14 residues. The CDR3 loop is CASSLSGSPYEQYF. In nucleotides, the CDR3 is TGTGCCAGCAGTTTATCGGGGTCACCCTACGAGCAGTACTTC.

This chain connects TRBV20-1 to TRBJ2-3; D gene ambiguous. CDR1 is DFQATT and CDR2 is SNEGSKA in the germline V gene (reference sequence). The CDR3 length is 11 residues. V lost 6 bases, J lost 6 bases, and 10 bases lay in between. CDR3 loop: CSALDWDTQYF. CDR3 in DNA: TGCAGTGCCCTAGATTGGGATACGCAGTATTTT.

The V and J genes are TRBV19 and TRBJ2-3; tentative D call: TRBD2 (7 bases). The CDR3 has 14 amino acids. Germline loops: CDR1 LNHDA, CDR2 SQIVND (reference sequence). V was shortened by 5 bases and J by 4 bases, with 13 bases between the two germline ends. The CDR3 is CASSLKGGPDTQYF. The CDR3 coding sequence is TGTGCCAGTAGTCTAAAGGGGGGGCCAGATACGCAGTATTTT. The full variable domain, completed using reference TRBV19 and TRBJ2-3, is DGGITQSPKYLFRKEGQNVTLSCEQNLNHDAMYWYRQDPGQGLRLIYYSQIVNDFQKGDIAEGYSVSREKKESFPLTVTSAQKNPTAFYLCASSLKGGPDTQYFGPGTRLTVL.

This sequence joins TRBV5-4 and TRBJ2-2; tentative D call: TRBD2 (6 bases). Germline lookup yields CDR1 SGHNT and CDR2 YYREEE (reference sequence). The CDR3 is made up of 16 amino acids. With 4 bases removed from V and 1 base from J, the gap between germline ends came to 14 bases. This CDR3 is CASSPGGQGNTGELFF. The CDR3 region has the DNA TGTGCCAGCAGCCCCGGGGGTCAGGGGAACACCGGGGAGCTGTTTTTT.

The gene calls are TRBV2 and TRBJ2-3, with 7 bases aligning to TRBD1. Germline lookup yields CDR1 SNHLY and CDR2 FYNNEI. The ends lost 6 bases at V and 6 bases at J; junction bases unmatched: 9. The CDR3 length is 14 residues. CDR3 residues: CASSYDQGVDTQYF. CDR3 DNA sequence: TGTGCCAGCAGCTACGACCAGGGGGTTGATACGCAGTATTTT. The full variable domain, in which reference TRBV2 and TRBJ2-3 provide the parts outside the CDR3, is EPEVTQTPSHQVTQMGQEVILRCVPISNHLYFYWYRQILGQKVEFLVSFYNNEISEKSEIFDDQFSVERPDGSNFTLKIRSTKLEDSAMYFCASSYDQGVDTQYFGPGTRLTVL.

V usage is TRBV6-5 and J usage is TRBJ2-3; 7 bases map to TRBD1. V shed 6 bases and J 0 bases; nucleotides not matched to a gene: 6. This CDR3 is built from 15 residues. Germline V gives CDR1 MNHEY, CDR2 SVGAGI. The CDR3 sequence: CASSRQGRSTDTQYF. Here the CDR3 DNA reads TGTGCCAGCAGCCGACAGGGACGCAGCACAGATACGCAGTATTTT.